The 30 T cell receptor beta chains reported below all come from one sample, sequenced in a study of blood T cell repertoires in COVID-19. Sequencing was performed with immunoSEQ multiplex PCR; in TCRdb, only in-frame clones are kept and a portion is missing. The data show more than 85,000 clones, about 84% seen once. Sequencing was carried out using peripheral blood. All receptors derive from a man older than 75 with active or convalescent COVID-19.

This chain connects TRBV6-5 to TRBJ2-1; 11 bases map to TRBD2. The CDR3 has 15 residues. Germline CDR1 MNHEY, CDR2 SVGAGI. V shed 6 bases, J shed 3 bases, and the junction held 4 bases outside the gene matches. The CDR3 here is CASSLLAGDYNEQFF. CDR3 bases: TGTGCCAGCAGCCTACTAGCGGGGGACTACAATGAGCAGTTCTTC.

V usage is TRBV6-5 and J usage is TRBJ2-2; 8 bases map to TRBD1. V lost 7 bases to trimming and J lost 5 bases; unmatched junction nucleotides: 9. CDR1 MNHEY and CDR2 SVGAGI come from the germline V gene. This CDR3 comprises 15 residues. The CDR3 reads CASTRAWTGTGELFF. In DNA form, the CDR3 reads TGTGCCAGCACCCGGGCTTGGACAGGGACCGGGGAGCTGTTTTTT.

The rearrangement links TRBV29-1 to TRBJ1-2; no clear D. The germline V and J ends were trimmed by 6 bases and 8 bases, with 16 bases remaining between them. This CDR3 spans 12 amino acids. The germline gives CDR1 SQVTM, CDR2 ANQGSEA. This chain's CDR3 is CSVLKGGDGYTF. The CDR3 DNA reads TGCAGCGTGCTCAAAGGCGGCGACGGCTACACCTTC.

V and J are TRBV5-4 and TRBJ1-3; 7 bases are a match to TRBD1. The CDR3 loop spans 14 amino acids. After removal of 2 bases from V and 7 bases from J, the junction contained 6 bases not matched to a gene. CDR1 is SGHNT and CDR2 is YYREEE in the germline V gene (reference sequence). The CDR3 reads CASSFDRVLNTIYF. The CDR3 DNA follows: TGTGCCAGCAGCTTCGACAGGGTTCTCAACACCATATATTTT.

The chain carries TRBV6-2 or TRBV6-3 and TRBJ1-2; 8 bases fit TRBD1. The ends lost 2 bases at V and 6 bases at J; junction bases unmatched: 5. CDR3 length: 14 amino acids. Germline V gene lookup returns CDR1 MNHEY and CDR2 SVGEGT. The DNA for the CDR3 is TGTGCCAGCAGTTACCGGGGACAGGTGGATGGCTACACCTTC. Encoded protein: CASSYRGQVDGYTF.

This clone was observed a handful of times. V is TRBV6-1 and J is TRBJ2-1; 8 nucleotides match TRBD1. The CDR3 loop spans 20 amino acids. Germline CDR1 is MNHNS and CDR2 is SASEGT. J lost 3 bases, V lost 0 bases, and 16 bases had no gene match. The CDR3, as DNA: TGTGCCAGCAGTGAAGCCATCCAATTTTCCGACAGGGGTCACTACAATGAGCAGTTCTTC. It is translated as CASSEAIQFSDRGHYNEQFF.

CDR3 in DNA: TGTGCCCACGGGACAGGGAACTATGGCTACACCTTC. This translates into CAHGTGNYGYTF. V gene TRBV28 combines with J gene TRBJ1-2; 9 bases match TRBD1. Trimming took 11 bases from V and 2 from J; bases not matched to a gene: 3. The CDR3 contains 12 residues. Germline V gene data show CDR1 as MDHEN and CDR2 as SYDVKM.

This clone was counted between two and nine times. The V and J genes are TRBV5-1 and TRBJ2-1, with 11 bases fitting TRBD2. The CDR3 totals 17 residues. Germline lookup yields CDR1 SGHRS and CDR2 YFSETQ. V was clipped by 0 bases and J by 0 bases; unmatched bases: 2. For the CDR3, the DNA is TGCGCCAGCAGCTTGGGGGGACTAGCGGCCTCCTACAATGAGCAGTTCTTC. Its protein product is CASSLGGLAASYNEQFF.

The rearrangement links TRBV5-6 to TRBJ2-2; perhaps TRBD2 as D (6 bases). This CDR3 is 18 amino acids long. Germline CDR1 is SGHDT and CDR2 is YYEEEE. Trimming took off 1 base at V and 4 bases at J, with 20 bases between the two ends. The DNA of the CDR3 is TGTGCCAGCAGCTTGTATAGCGGCTCTCAGACGGGCACCGGGGAGCTGTTTTTT. Amino acids: CASSLYSGSQTGTGELFF.

In this sample, this clone turned up a few times. The chain links TRBV5-5 to TRBJ1-4; TRBD1 is a possible D gene (6 bases). V lost 1 base and J lost 5, with 12 bases in between. This CDR3 has 15 residues. Germline CDR1 SGHKS, CDR2 YYEKEE (reference sequence). The CDR3 region has the DNA TGTGCCAGCAGCTTGAACGGCGGACAGAATGAAAAACTGTTTTTT. Translated, it gives CASSLNGGQNEKLFF.

The genes are TRBV13 and TRBJ2-1; 7 nucleotides align to TRBD1. The CDR3 spans 15 residues. With 3 bases clipped from V and 4 bases from J, the junction kept 6 bases outside the gene matches. Germline CDR1 and CDR2: PRHDT and FYEKMQ (reference sequence). The CDR3 nucleotides read TGTGCCAGCAGCTTTGGGGACAGAACTTACAATGAGCAGTTCTTC. Translated, it gives CASSFGDRTYNEQFF.

The table lists this clone with a count of one. The chain couples TRBV5-1 to TRBJ2-1, with 14 bases that match TRBD2. This CDR3 is built from 15 residues. CDR1 is SGHRS, CDR2 YFSETQ, per germline. Trimming cost V 6 bases and J 8 bases; bases outside gene matches: 7. The CDR3 spells CASTGLAGVKDEQFF. In DNA form, the CDR3 reads TGCGCCAGCACGGGACTAGCGGGGGTAAAGGATGAGCAGTTCTTC.

The V and J genes are TRBV9 and TRBJ1-5; D is unresolved. Trimming shortened V by 0 bases and J by 5 bases, and 6 bases separated the two germline ends. The V gene's germline CDR1 is SGDLS and CDR2 YYNGEE. The CDR3 loop spans 13 amino acids. CDR3 sequence reads: CASSVGGHQPQHF. Written as DNA, the CDR3 is TGTGCCAGCAGCGTAGGAGGGCATCAGCCCCAGCATTTT.

CDR3 sequence reads: CASSAQGAQNYGYTF. In nucleotides, the CDR3 is TGCGCCAGCAGCGCCCAGGGGGCGCAGAACTATGGCTACACCTTC. The chain combines TRBV5-1 with TRBJ1-2; 8 bases map to TRBD1. J lost 2 bases, V lost 4 bases, and 7 bases had no gene match. The CDR3 runs 15 residues. Germline V lookup: CDR1 SGHRS, CDR2 YFSETQ.

The chain has TRBV5-1 and TRBJ2-3; 11 bases line up with TRBD2. Germline loops: CDR1 SGHRS, CDR2 YFSETQ. The V segment lost 1 base and the J segment 6 bases; nucleotides outside the gene matches: 10. CDR3 size: 17 residues. CDR3: CASSLPYSGGAPDTQYF. CDR3 nucleotides: TGCGCCAGCAGCTTGCCCTATAGCGGGGGGGCCCCGGATACGCAGTATTTT.

The rearrangement links TRBV27 to TRBJ2-4; 12 bases map to TRBD2. The V gene's germline CDR1 is MNHEY and CDR2 SMNVEV (reference sequence). The length of the CDR3 is 18 residues. J was trimmed by 2 bases and V by 3 bases; bases with no gene match: 8. The DNA for the CDR3 is TGTGCCAGCAGTTTTGCTAGCGGGGGGGCAATACCCAAAAACATTCAGTACTTC. Translation gives CASSFASGGAIPKNIQYF.

The CDR3 DNA reads as TGTGCCAGCAGCTTGGGGGGGGACGCTGAGCAGTTCTTC. Translated, it gives CASSLGGDAEQFF. The chain employs TRBV5-4 and TRBJ2-1; the D gene is possibly TRBD2 (6 bases). This CDR3 spans 13 amino acids. Germline V CDR1 and CDR2: SGHNT, YYREEE (reference sequence). Trimming removed 0 bases from V and 9 bases from J, with 10 bases in between.

The V and J genes are TRBV10-3 and TRBJ1-6; a weak D match, TRBD1 (6 bases). Per germline, CDR1 ENHRY and CDR2 SYGVKD. V lost 3 bases to trimming and J lost 11 bases, with 14 bases between them. The CDR3 runs 14 residues. The CDR3 sequence is CAISDRQDGTPLHF. CDR3 in DNA: TGTGCCATCAGTGATCGACAGGATGGTACACCCCTCCACTTT.

The V call is TRBV2, the J call TRBJ2-2; 8 positions agree with TRBD1. CDR3 length: 15 amino acids. V lost 8 bases to trimming and J lost 8 bases; unmatched junction nucleotides: 13. Germline assignment: CDR1 SNHLY and CDR2 FYNNEI. CDR3 sequence reads: CASLARDRGRGELFF. CDR3 DNA sequence: TGTGCCAGCCTGGCCCGAGACAGGGGCCGGGGGGAGCTGTTTTTT. The variable domain in full, with the rest retrieved from reference TRBV2 and TRBJ2-2, is EPEVTQTPSHQVTQMGQEVILRCVPISNHLYFYWYRQILGQKVEFLVSFYNNEISEKSEIFDDQFSVERPDGSNFTLKIRSTKLEDSAMYFCASLARDRGRGELFFGEGSRLTVL.

The rearrangement links TRBV18 to TRBJ2-7, with 7 bases matching TRBD1. The CDR3 has 13 amino acids. J lost 3 bases, V lost 4 bases, and 3 bases had no gene match. From germline, CDR1 is KGHSH and CDR2 LQKENI. The CDR3 bases are TGTGCCAGCTCACGGGACAGCAACTACGAGCAGTACTTC. It is translated as CASSRDSNYEQYF.

CDR3 DNA: TGTGCCAGCAGGGCCGGGAGAGACGGTCAGCCCCAGCATTTT. This codes for CASRAGRDGQPQHF. J is TRBJ1-5 and V is TRBV6-5; unclear D gene. CDR1 and CDR2 from the germline V gene are MNHEY and SVGAGI. With 6 bases removed from V and 6 bases from J, the gap between germline ends came to 15 bases. The CDR3 contains 14 residues.

This clone occurred once. The chain employs TRBV6-2 or TRBV6-3 and TRBJ1-6; 7 bases are a match to TRBD1. J was trimmed by 7 bases and V by 4 bases; bases with no gene match: 4. CDR1 and CDR2 from the germline V gene are MNHEY and SVGEGT. This CDR3 contains 14 residues. In DNA, the CDR3 is TGTGCCAGCAGTTCCGGGACAGAAAATTCACCCCTCCACTTT. As protein: CASSSGTENSPLHF.

This chain connects TRBV11-3 to TRBJ1-6, with D hard to call. V gave up 7 bases and J gave up 14 bases, with 27 bases separating them. The CDR3 runs 16 residues. CDR1 SGHNT and CDR2 YENEEA come from the germline V gene. The CDR3 loop is CASNDPGSVVCKSLHF. The CDR3 nucleotides read TGTGCCAGCAACGATCCCGGGTCCGTTGTTTGTAAATCCCTCCACTTT.

The chain employs TRBV18 and TRBJ1-4, with D unresolved. This CDR3 contains 14 residues. Trimming left V 2 bases short and J 0 bases short, with 4 bases between. Germline CDR1 and CDR2: KGHSH and LQKENI. The CDR3 DNA follows: TGTGCCAGCTCACCATCTGCAACTAATGAAAAACTGTTTTTT. Translated, it gives CASSPSATNEKLFF.

V and J are TRBV5-5 and TRBJ1-1; 8 bases are shared with TRBD1. Germline CDR1 is SGHKS and CDR2 is YYEKEE (reference sequence). V was pared by 4 bases and J by 5 bases, with 19 bases of the junction left unmatched. The CDR3 is 18 amino acids. DNA for the CDR3: TGTGCCAGCAGCCCCCACGGGGAACAGGGGGTTTTTTGGACTGAAGCTTTCTTT. It is translated as CASSPHGEQGVFWTEAFF.

V is TRBV28 and J is TRBJ1-5; D call uncertain. Between the trimmed V and J ends, which lost 7 bases and 0 bases, there was a span of 13 bases. The germline CDR1 and CDR2 sequences are MDHEN and SYDVKM. This CDR3 has 15 amino acids. In nucleotides, the CDR3 is TGTGCCAGCACCCTTCTCGGGTATAGCAATCAGCCCCAGCATTTT. Its protein product is CASTLLGYSNQPQHF.

The chain joins TRBV7-9 to TRBJ2-3; maybe TRBD2 (6 bases). CDR3 length: 13 residues. Trimming took 1 base from V and 7 from J, leaving 9 bases between them. Per the germline V gene, CDR1 is SEHNR and CDR2 is FQNEAQ (reference sequence). The DNA for the CDR3 is TGTGCCAGCAGCTTAGTGGCGGGGAATACGCAGTATTTT. Amino acids: CASSLVAGNTQYF.

The chain couples TRBV7-9 to TRBJ1-1, with D perhaps matching TRBD1 (5 bases). The CDR3 length is 17 residues. Per the germline V gene, CDR1 is SEHNR and CDR2 is FQNEAQ (reference sequence). Trimming took off 1 base at V and 2 bases at J, with 17 bases between the two ends. Here the CDR3 DNA reads TGTGCCAGCAGCTTAGTATATCAGGGCAGGGATAACACTGAAGCTTTCTTT. Translating it yields CASSLVYQGRDNTEAFF. The whole variable domain, remainder taken from reference TRBV7-9 and TRBJ1-1, is DTGVSQNPRHKITKRGQNVTFRCDPISEHNRLYWYRQTLGQGPEFLTYFQNEAQLEKSRLLSDRFSAERPKGSFSTLEIQRTEQGDSAMYLCASSLVYQGRDNTEAFFGQGTRLTVV.

The V call is TRBV28, the J call TRBJ1-6; 7 positions agree with TRBD1. J gave up 7 bases and V 4 bases, and 7 bases lay outside the gene matches. The CDR3 sequence is 15 residues long. The germline CDR1 and CDR2 sequences are MDHEN and SYDVKM. The CDR3 DNA follows: TGTGCCAGCAGTTCCCTACAGGGGAGGAATTCACCCCTCCACTTT. Amino acid sequence: CASSSLQGRNSPLHF.

This chain uses TRBV5-4 with TRBJ1-2; D is uncertain. The CDR3 is made up of 14 amino acids. Deletions cut 3 bases from V and 0 bases from J, with 9 bases between. Germline lookup yields CDR1 SGHNT and CDR2 YYREEE (reference sequence). This CDR3 is CASSSLTSNYGYTF. CDR3 coding DNA: TGTGCCAGCAGCTCACTCACCTCTAACTATGGCTACACCTTC. The full variable domain, its missing parts supplied by reference TRBV5-4 and TRBJ1-2, is ETGVTQSPTHLIKTRGQQVTLRCSSQSGHNTVSWYQQALGQGPQFIFQYYREEENGRGNFPPRFSGLQFPNYSSELNVNALELDDSALYLCASSSLTSNYGYTFGSGTRLTVV.